This T cell receptor beta chain came from a study of shared clonotypes between healthy human individuals. Unmatched junction bases numbered 3, after V lost 6 bases and J lost 2 bases. There are 13 residues in the CDR3. The germline V gene has CDR1 SQVTM and CDR2 ANQGSEA. Source study methods: From ImmunoSEQ came sequences covering only the junction and carrying no quality scores, so filtering differed. Generated by immunoSEQ multiplex PCR, the TCRdb table keeps only in-frame clones and is missing some. That table furnishes V, J and clone size, whereas the DNA furnished D and trimming. The sample has around 2,000,000 clones; about 93% are singletons. Selected positively for CCR7 and CD45RO-negative, naive CD8 cells excluded terminally differentiated effector memory CD45RA+ cells. Findings of the study overall: Naive subsets generally had larger estimated richness than memory subsets.

Worth noting for this clone: The antigen is undetermined. Other DNA sequences in the sample encode the same CDR3.

This receptor was obtained from a man between 18 and 29 years old in good health. Some clones in this sample may be carry-over from other donors' samples. This rearrangement joins TRBV29-1 to TRBJ2-2, with 7 bases aligning to TRBD1. Sequencing was performed on naive CD8+ T cells from PBMCs. The CDR3 sequence is CSVRQGNTGELFF. The CDR3 DNA is TGCAGCGTCCGACAGGGCAACACCGGGGAGCTGTTTTTT.